This T cell receptor (beta chain) was identified in a study of radiotherapy plus CTLA-4 blockade in lung cancer. With V trimmed by 1 base and J by 3 bases, 5 bases remained unmatched. The germline V gene has CDR1 SGHNT and CDR2 YYREEE (reference sequence). The CDR3 runs 16 residues. Ipilimumab CTLA-4 blockade and focal radiation were given to patients with chemo-refractory metastatic non-small-cell lung cancer. The data were produced by immunoSEQ multiplex PCR, yet TCRdb's version contains in-frame clones alone and is incomplete. The table records approximately 94,000 clones, roughly 85% of them present only once.

This specimen consisted of peripheral blood, obtained from a patient treated with radiotherapy plus ipilimumab. This TCR came from a human donor with non-small cell lung cancer that progressed on radiotherapy plus ipilimumab. V is TRBV5-4 and J is TRBJ2-1, with 9 bases aligning to TRBD1. The CDR3 nucleotides are TGTGCCAGCAGCTTGTCGACAGGGGGTTTCTACAATGAGCAGTTCTTC. Amino acids: CASSLSTGGFYNEQFF.